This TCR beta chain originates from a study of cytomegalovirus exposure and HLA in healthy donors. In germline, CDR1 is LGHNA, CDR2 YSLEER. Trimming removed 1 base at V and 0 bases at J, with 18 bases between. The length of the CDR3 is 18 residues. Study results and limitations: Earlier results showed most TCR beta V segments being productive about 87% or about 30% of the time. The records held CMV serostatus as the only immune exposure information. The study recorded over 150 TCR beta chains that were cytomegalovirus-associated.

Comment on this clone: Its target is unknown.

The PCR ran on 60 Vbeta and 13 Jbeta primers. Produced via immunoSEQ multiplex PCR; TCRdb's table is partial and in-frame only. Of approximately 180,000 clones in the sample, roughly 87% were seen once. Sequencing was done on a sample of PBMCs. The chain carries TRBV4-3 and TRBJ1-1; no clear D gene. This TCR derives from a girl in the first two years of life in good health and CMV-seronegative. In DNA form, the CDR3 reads TGCGCCAGCAGCCAAGTAGCACCCCGGGAAATCATGAACACTGAAGCTTTCTTT. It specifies CASSQVAPREIMNTEAFF.